The rows below give T cell receptor beta chains drawn from one sample of a study of OX40 agonist ivuxolimab in advanced cancers. Profiled with immunoSEQ multiplex PCR; TCRdb holds only in-frame clones, not every one. This repertoire shows approximately 70,000 clones, 75% to 85% found once; its top ten account for less than 0.55%. This specimen was CD4+ or CD8+ T cells sorted from blood, taken in a trial of the OX40 agonist ivuxolimab. The receptors shown here come from an adult with an advanced solid tumor such as melanoma, head and neck, liver or kidney cancer. Both conserved end residues are part of each CDR3. The order of the fields is D gene, clone size, V gene, J gene, CDR3 DNA, CDR3 protein. A D gene is named only where the DNA matches it firmly. Clone size, where shown, is once, few, many, or a class for clones that have expanded.

NA	NA	TRBV27	TRBJ2-1	TGTGCCAGCAGTTTATCAGGCAGGGGAGGGAGAATGGATGAGCAGTTCTTC	CASSLSGRGGRMDEQFF
NA	NA	TRBV5-1	TRBJ2-6	TGCGCCAGCAGCTTGGCCTGGTCTGGGGCCAACGTCCTGACTTTC	CASSLAWSGANVLTF
NA	NA	TRBV7-2	TRBJ2-5	TGTGCCAGCAGTAGGACCGTCCAAGAGACCCAGTACTTC	CASSRTVQETQYF
NA	NA	TRBV28	TRBJ1-1	TGTGCCAGCAGTTTGGGGGAAACTGAAGCTTTCTTT	CASSLGETEAFF
TRBD2	NA	TRBV11-2	TRBJ2-3	TGTGCCAGCACCCTTAGCGGGAGGGTCACAGATACGCAGTATTTT	CASTLSGRVTDTQYF
NA	once	TRBV7-8	TRBJ1-5	TGTGCCAGCAGCTTAGGGGGCGGATCCAATCAGCCCCAGCATTTT	CASSLGGGSNQPQHF
NA	NA	TRBV28	TRBJ1-6	TGTGCCGCCAGATCGGGGGGCAATTCACCCCTCCACTTT	CAARSGGNSPLHF
NA	NA	TRBV5-1	TRBJ2-5	TGCGCCAGCAGTCGCCAAGAGACCCAGTACTTC	CASSRQETQYF
NA	NA	TRBV28	TRBJ2-3	TGTGCCAGCAGGAAGGGCGGCACAGATACGCAGTATTTT	CASRKGGTDTQYF
TRBD1	once	TRBV6-1	TRBJ1-2	TGTGCCAGCAGTGGACAGGGATACTCCTATGGCTACACCTTC	CASSGQGYSYGYTF
TRBD1	NA	TRBV2	TRBJ1-5	TGTGCCAGCAGATGGACAGGGGGCTTTCAGCCCCAGCATTTT	CASRWTGGFQPQHF
TRBD1	NA	TRBV28	TRBJ2-3	TGTGCTACCCGGACAGGGCCCACAGATACGCAGTATTTT	CATRTGPTDTQYF
NA	NA	TRBV10-3	TRBJ2-5	TGTGCCATCAGCCTTAGGACAAACGACCAAGAGACCCAGTACTTC	CAISLRTNDQETQYF
NA	NA	TRBV6-1	TRBJ1-1	TGTGCCAGCCACGGCTCGAACACTGAAGCTTTCTTT	CASHGSNTEAFF
NA	once	TRBV29-1	TRBJ2-5	TGCAGCGGCAGGGACCCGTTCTCTGGGGCCCAGTACTTC	CSGRDPFSGAQYF
TRBD1	NA	TRBV11-3	TRBJ1-1	TGTGCCAGCAGCCGATCGACAGGGGGGAACACTGAAGCTTTCTTT	CASSRSTGGNTEAFF
TRBD1	NA	TRBV5-1	TRBJ1-1	TGCGCCAGCAGCTTGGGAACAGGGGCGAGGGCTGAAGCTTTCTTT	CASSLGTGARAEAFF
TRBD1	NA	TRBV14	TRBJ1-2	TGTGCCAGCAGTTACATACAGGGGGATGGCTACACCTTC	CASSYIQGDGYTF
TRBD2	NA	TRBV4-3	TRBJ2-7	TGCGCCAGCAGCGGCCGGACGGGGGGTGCATACGAGCAGTACTTC	CASSGRTGGAYEQYF
NA	NA	TRBV27	TRBJ2-7	TGTGCCAGCACCAGGGGTCCAAGCACACACGAGCAGTACTTC	CASTRGPSTHEQYF
NA	once	TRBV6-5	TRBJ2-6	TGTGCCGGCCAGATATCTGGGGCCAACGTCCTGACTTTC	CAGQISGANVLTF
TRBD1	NA	TRBV2	TRBJ2-2	TGTGCCAGCAATGATGGACAGGGGAGCACCGGGGAGCTGTTTTTT	CASNDGQGSTGELFF
TRBD1	NA	TRBV5-1	TRBJ2-7	TGCGCCAGCAGCTTGGCCGGGGACAGGGAGTACGAGCAGTACTTC	CASSLAGDREYEQYF
TRBD1	few	TRBV27	TRBJ2-7	TGTGCCAGCAGTTCTCAGGGGGCTGGAACCTACGAGCAGTACTTC	CASSSQGAGTYEQYF
TRBD1	few	TRBV18	TRBJ1-1	TGTGCCAGCTCACCACTCGACAGGGACACTGAAGCTTTCTTT	CASSPLDRDTEAFF
NA	NA	TRBV27	TRBJ1-5	TGTGCCAGCAGTTTACGACAGACTAATCAGCCCCAGCATTTT	CASSLRQTNQPQHF
TRBD1	NA	TRBV28	TRBJ1-1	TGTGCCAGCAGTTTAGCCTACAGGGGACAGACCACTGAAGCTTTCTTT	CASSLAYRGQTTEAFF
NA	NA	TRBV19	TRBJ1-1	TGTGCCAGTACACAGGGAAGGGGGACTGAAGCTTTCTTT	CASTQGRGTEAFF
TRBD1	NA	TRBV11-2	TRBJ1-2	TGTGCCAGCAGCTTAGCGTTCGACAGGGCGGAGGGCTACACCTTC	CASSLAFDRAEGYTF